This note documents a single TCR beta chain sequence. Antigen unknown. These data are taken from a study of cytomegalovirus exposure and HLA in healthy donors. General study results and limits: In a later analysis, approximately 15,000 TCR beta sequences were associated with HLA alleles at 0.05 false discovery rate. Presence/absence analyses assumed roughly uniform sequencing depth across donors. Reportedly, cytomegalovirus status was diagnosed with high sensitivity and specificity. Per a prior analysis, the majority of TCR beta V segments were productive roughly 87% or roughly 30% of the time.

This CDR3 contains 14 residues. J lost 5 bases, V lost 3 bases, and 7 bases had no gene match. The germline CDR1 and CDR2 sequences are SGHDT and YYEEEE. This PCR relied on a set of 60 Vbeta primers and 13 Jbeta primers. TCRdb's table, derived via immunoSEQ multiplex PCR, lists solely in-frame clones and lacks some. Of 150,000 to 200,000 clones listed, approximately 82% are singletons. The sequence was obtained from a woman between 25 and 40 years old in good health and CMV-seronegative. The chain employs TRBV5-6 and TRBJ2-7; 8 bases match TRBD1. Sequencing was carried out using PBMCs. DNA of the CDR3: TGTGCCAGCAGCTGGACAGGGATAATCAACGAGCAGTACTTC. Amino acids: CASSWTGIINEQYF.